Detailed here is one T cell receptor beta chain. This clone occurred a few times. This clone's antigen is unknown. No base qualities exist here, and no much larger clone lies one base off it. Different DNA sequences within this sample yield the same CDR3. Clipping removes 5 bases from V and 2 bases from J, with 4 as the unmatched junction base count. CDR1 SGHAT and CDR2 FQNNGV were looked up in the germline V gene. The CDR3 goes from the cysteine to the phenylalanine over 14 residues. The kept DNA is CDR3 alone, 42 bases in frame from the first base. This sample was taken from a study of cytomegalovirus exposure and HLA in healthy donors (dated by TCRdb to 2016 to 2017). A note on the overall study: In an earlier analysis of under 750 of the donors, around 290 Gb of sequence data and just under 120 million unique TCR beta sequences from 150 million to 200 million T cells were reported. Roughly 320 gigabases of sequencing data and around 80 million unique TCR sequences made up an early release that covered some 640 HLA-typed donors. Of the roughly 400 genotyped donors, 75% to 85% were placed in the genetic ancestry cluster associated with self-reported Caucasian donors. The study aimed to test whether cataloging public T cell receptors could reveal signatures of past pathogen exposure. Using immunosequencing, the study profiled T cell repertoires from 666 subjects and related those repertoires to cytomegalovirus serostatus. A separate validation cohort of roughly 120 different subjects was used in addition to the 666-subject first cohort. High-throughput TCR immunosequencing, statistical association of individual TCRs with disease status, and machine learning were combined to predict cytomegalovirus infection status. A later analysis re-examined previously published TCR beta repertoires from 600 to 700 donors and added high-resolution HLA genotyping to investigate patterns of TCR occurrence. The later analysis used no new phenotypic data to find candidate immune exposures, relying instead on TCR beta sequences and their occurrence across donors. An earlier analysis of around 540 of the donors applied high-throughput TCR beta sequencing to assess whether each TCR beta V gene segment acted as functional or pseudogenic. Alongside the repertoire data, information on donor age, sex, ethnicity and CMV serostatus was compiled. Genome-wide SNP genotypes for about 60% of the 666 donors were used in a later genetic analysis, which treated that subset as a discovery cohort. Every repertoire in the discovery cohort had been generated on one and the same sequencing platform. Class I and class II HLA loci were covered by the typing at four-digit resolution. The number of donors typed differed by locus, with about 629-640 for A, B, C, DRB1 and DQB1, over 500 for DQA1, 600 to 610 for DPA1, and some 470 for DPB1. Because of strong linkage in the cohort, roughly 5 DR-DQ haplotypes were treated as single units for association and clustering. Among 398 genotyped donors of the cohort, an average of 235,054 unique TCR beta nucleotide sequences were sequenced per donor, around a sixth of them non-productive. General study outcomes and caveats: Roughly uniform sequencing depth across donors was assumed in presence/absence analyses, although this assumption may not hold. In vitro tests confirmed that a few of the cytomegalovirus-associated TCR beta chains recognize cytomegalovirus antigens. Specific HLA alleles were associated with 15,000 to 20,000 TCR beta sequences at a false discovery rate of 0.05 in a later analysis. Broadly in line with IMGT annotations, most TCR beta V segments showed up in productive rearrangements about 87% or about 30% of the time in an earlier analysis of 450 to 750 of the donors. Most TCR sequences were observed very rarely across donors, whereas some public TCRs were present in many individuals. For the cohort, immune exposure information was limited to CMV serostatus. A total of roughly 160 TCR beta chains were listed by the study as associated with cytomegalovirus. The cohort was sequenced for TCR beta chains only, and without alpha or paired-chain data the features that could be detected were limited. A cluster of highly shared sequence variants was judged likely to be a technical artifact of the sequencing pipeline. Because the 87-base-pair reads could not distinguish some IMGT-functional V segments, including TRBV6-2 and TRBV6-3, those segments were excluded. The classifier was reported to diagnose cytomegalovirus status with high specificity and sensitivity in both the original and validation cohorts. According to the authors, the approach could potentially be generalized to other disease states and immunological phenotypes. A further reported finding was that TCR beta sequences accurately predicted the HLA-A and HLA-B alleles for most subjects in the first cohort. Most CMV-associated TCR beta chains appeared to be HLA-restricted in a later analysis, and the HLA associations seemed to be driven largely by CMV exposure. Correlated functional status among segregating V segments might be attributable to linkage disequilibrium, but an unknown experimental factor could not be ruled out. Several of the top co-occurrence clusters appeared to be linked to parvovirus B19, influenza, CMV and Epstein-Barr virus, according to a later analysis. Assigning TCR associations to individual alleles was difficult when HLA alleles, especially DR and DQ, strongly co-occurred. In a later genetic analysis, fewer N-insertions in productive TCRs were reported among donors in an Asian-associated ancestry cluster than the roughly 710-donor mean. HLA typing was unavailable for some donors at each locus, so association tests used only the typed subset. The earlier analysis of 587 of the donors excluded roughly 17 rarely observed V segments, including chromosome 9 orphons, because counts were too low. A later analysis found that HLA-associated TCR beta chains were more clonally expanded and had lower generation probabilities than equally common non-associated chains. In a later analysis, the rate of TCR association differed among HLA loci, with DRB1 alleles having the most associated TCRs and HLA-C alleles having the fewest. An association between a missense DCLRE1C variant and V-gene and J-gene trimming of TCR beta chains was found in a later genetic analysis and replicated in an independent cohort.

The cohort was made up of roughly 670 healthy bone marrow donors. At the time of sampling, all cohort members were nominally healthy, though unrecorded immune exposures were likely present. The donor was CMV seronegative and was included in the group of about 400 seronegative cohort members. Every donor gave a peripheral blood sample, and the peripheral blood mononuclear cells from that sample were used for TCR beta sequencing. Genomic DNA was extracted from the blood cell samples with the Qiagen DNeasy Blood Extraction Kit. To prepare the library, the immunoSEQ multiplex PCR assay was applied. For the multiplex PCR, a mixture combining 60 forward primers for TCR Vbeta segments and 13 reverse primers for TCR Jbeta segments was used. The CDR3 region of rearranged TCR beta genes was amplified from genomic DNA by a multiplex PCR assay. Amplified TCR beta libraries were sequenced as 87-base-pair reads on the Illumina HiSeq System. Turning to the authors' computational methods: In a later analysis, around 80 million unique TCR beta chains were counted across the 500 to 850 repertoires, and about 9.9 million of these chains were shared by at least two donors. A nearest-neighbor algorithm error-corrected the raw reads and collapsed the reads into unique sequences, merging closely related sequences to remove PCR and sequencing errors. V, D and J gene segments were assigned by aligning CDR3 sequences to IMGT reference sequences. Each retained sequence needed at least a six-nucleotide match to both a V gene segment and a J gene segment. A rearrangement was called productive if the CDR3 had no stop codons and remained in frame with V and J, and every other rearrangement was called non-productive. CDR3 was defined by IMGT convention, running from the second conserved V-encoded cysteine to the conserved J-encoded phenylalanine. In an earlier analysis of around 540 of the donors, sequences lacking an unambiguous match to a single V gene segment were excluded. An earlier analysis of 587 of the donors called V segments functional above 56.7% productive rearrangements and segregating when the between-donor standard deviation exceeded 5%. A statistical classification framework was built for diagnosing cytomegalovirus status from the catalog of TCR beta chain sequences. In a later analysis, V and J genes were assigned by comparing TCR nucleotide sequences against IMGT/GENE-DB human TR gene sequences. Using the TCRdist pipeline, a later analysis assigned CDR3 sequences along with most-parsimonious VDJ recombination scenarios. In a later analysis, each TCR beta chain was defined by its CDR3 amino acid sequence together with its V-gene family, and reads without a unique V-gene family were excluded. To address suspected cross-contamination and a sequencing artifact, a later analysis removed 592 highly shared, low-generation-probability nucleotide sequences. A later analysis calculated a clonal expansion index for each public chain from normalized within-repertoire ranks of inferred template counts. In a later analysis, generation probabilities were computed using a VDJ recombination model fitted to out-of-frame rearrangements, and the results were checked against IGoR. In a later analysis, hypergeometric tests were used to score TCR-TCR, TCR-HLA and TCR-CMV co-occurrence, with a repertoire-size bias correction applied to TCR pairs. False discovery rates were estimated in a later analysis by permuting HLA or CMV assignments 20 times. In a later analysis, co-occurring TCRs were grouped using DBSCAN, with TCRdist sequence similarity added in when clustering inside HLA-allele-positive subsets. Repertoires with fewer than 30,000 or more than 120,000 public chains were left out of co-occurrence clustering, as were four to six repertoires with anomalous nucleotide sharing. Here the immuneACCESS table is served through TCRdb, limited to in-frame sequences with V and J called. Missing clones are a known gap in these copies; in checked studies unresolved V genes cover under half, and the rest lacks a known reason. V, J and clone size are those of that table, while D and trimming were read from the DNA. The sample yields around 130,000 clones; 75% to 85% were counted once. 1.5% to 2% of the sample comes from the top ten.

Recombination joined TRBV11-2 with TRBJ2-3, with 7 bases aligning to TRBD2. The specimen sequenced was PBMCs. This sequence originates from a man aged 40-55 years in good health and CMV-seronegative. The CDR3 region reads CASSPRGTTDTQYF. The DNA sequence is as follows: TGTGCCAGCAGCCCGCGGGGGACCACAGATACGCAGTATTTT.